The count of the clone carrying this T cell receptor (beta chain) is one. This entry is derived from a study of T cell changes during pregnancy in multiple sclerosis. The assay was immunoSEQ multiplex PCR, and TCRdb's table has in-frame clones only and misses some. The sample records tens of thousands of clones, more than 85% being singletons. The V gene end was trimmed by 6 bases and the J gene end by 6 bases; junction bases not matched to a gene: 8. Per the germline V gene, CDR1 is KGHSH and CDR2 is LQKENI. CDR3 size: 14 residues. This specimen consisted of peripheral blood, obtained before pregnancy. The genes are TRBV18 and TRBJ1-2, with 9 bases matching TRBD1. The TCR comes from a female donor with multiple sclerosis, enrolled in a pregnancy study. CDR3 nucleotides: TGTGCCAGCTCCTCACAGGGGGCATACGATGGCTACACCTTC. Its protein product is CASSSQGAYDGYTF.